What follows describes a single T cell receptor (beta chain). Its antigen is unknown. The sample belongs to a study of cytomegalovirus exposure and HLA in healthy donors. Turning to the study itself: The study's early data release held some 85 million unique TCRs from HLA-typed donors.

The CDR3 extends over 15 amino acids. Germline V gene data show CDR1 as SGDLS and CDR2 as YYNGEE. The ends lost 1 base at V and 4 bases at J; junction bases unmatched: 4. Whole-study findings and limits: Using a false discovery rate of 0.05, a later analysis showed that 16,951 TCR beta sequences were associated with HLA alleles.

PCR employed 60 Vbeta and 13 Jbeta primers. Data came from immunoSEQ multiplex PCR; TCRdb stores just in-frame clones and leaves some out. The data contain roughly 99,000 clones, around 67% of them seen just once; the ten biggest clones take up 13% to 15%. The sequenced material came from PBMCs. The V and J genes are TRBV9 and TRBJ2-3; 9 positions agree with TRBD2. The source of this sequence is a woman aged 40-49 years in good health and CMV-seropositive. The CDR3 DNA sequence: TGTGCCAGCAGCGTATGGGGCGGGGGGGCAGATACGCAGTATTTT. Its protein product is CASSVWGGGADTQYF.